Listed here are 25 T cell receptor beta chains from one sample, sequenced in a study of human CD8 memory T cell subsets (dated by TCRdb to between 2020 and 2021). The run used a NextSeq 550. A Human TCR Profiling Kit was used to prepare UMI-labeled 5' RACE TCRbeta libraries. One entry per CDR3 protein sequence results from the TCRdb reprocessing of the reads, with DNA left out. This sample's clone table shows 5,500 to 7,000 distinct CDR3 sequences. The top ten hold around 30% of the sample. The sequenced material came from CD8+ effector memory T cells (TEM) sorted from PBMCs. The cell subset or site label of this sample denotes: effector memory CD8 T cells, CCR7- CD45RO+ CD95+. The receptors derive from a human donor in good health.

This chain connects TRBV6-4 to TRBJ2-3. Germline lookup yields CDR1 MRHNA and CDR2 SNTAGT. The CDR3 loop spans 13 amino acids. This CDR3 is CASSEDSTDTQYF.

The chain carries TRBV12-3 or TRBV12-4 and TRBJ2-5; no DNA is available, so the TRBD1 call from TCRdb remains unchecked. The CDR3 covers 15 residues. CDR3 region: CASSLVGRGQETQYF.

The chain couples TRBV3-1 to TRBJ2-5; without DNA, the TCRdb call of TRBD1 cannot be checked. The CDR3 consists of 14 residues. CDR1 is LGHDT, CDR2 YNNKEL, per germline (reference sequence). The CDR3 sequence is CASSQDGAVETQYF.

The chain is built from TRBV7-9 and TRBJ1-1. Germline V lookup: CDR1 SEHNR, CDR2 FQNEAQ (reference sequence). The CDR3 extends over 12 amino acids. CDR3: CASSREDTEAFF. Using reference TRBV7-9 and TRBJ1-1 for the parts outside the CDR3, the full variable domain is DTGVSQNPRHKITKRGQNVTFRCDPISEHNRLYWYRQTLGQGPEFLTYFQNEAQLEKSRLLSDRFSAERPKGSFSTLEIQRTEQGDSAMYLCASSREDTEAFFGQGTRLTVV.

This clonotype registers medium-sized by frequency. The gene calls are TRBV7-9 and TRBJ1-3. This CDR3 has 14 amino acids. Germline lookup yields CDR1 SEHNR and CDR2 FQNEAQ (reference sequence). CDR3 sequence reads: CASSLRGYGNTIYF.

This chain links TRBV4-2 with TRBJ1-2; TCRdb's D call of TRBD1 is untestable without DNA. The CDR3 spans 14 residues. The germline CDR1 and CDR2 sequences are LGHNA and YNFKEQ. CDR3 protein: CASSQPPPSAGYTF.

This clonotype registers medium-sized (0.01 to 0.1%) by frequency. The CDR3 loop reads CSSSTGRGDEQFF. The chain has TRBV29-1 and TRBJ2-1; the D call from TCRdb, TRBD1, cannot be confirmed without DNA. Germline assignment: CDR1 SQVTM and CDR2 ANQGSEA. This CDR3 spans 13 amino acids.

According to its frequency, this clonotype is medium-sized. The chain recombines TRBV6-6 with TRBJ2-1; TCRdb reports TRBD2, a call that lacks DNA to check it against. The CDR3 totals 15 residues. The germline CDR1 and CDR2 sequences are MNHNY and SVGAGI (reference sequence). CDR3: CASSYSTLANNEQFF.

The J gene is TRBJ1-3, the V gene TRBV12-5. Germline V gene data show CDR1 as LGHNT and CDR2 as FRNRAP. The CDR3 runs to 17 residues. CDR3 amino acids: CASGLVTEGNLGNTIYF. Together with reference TRBV12-5 and TRBJ1-3, the CDR3 gives the full variable domain: DARVTQTPRHKVTEMGQEVTMRCQPILGHNTVFWYRQTMMQGLELLAYFRNRAPLDDSGMPKDRFSAEMPDATLATLKIQPSEPRDSAVYFCASGLVTEGNLGNTIYFGEGSWLTVV.

The chain recombines TRBV4-2 with TRBJ2-1; TCRdb's D gene call, TRBD2, goes unchecked for lack of DNA. There are 16 residues in the CDR3. CDR1 and CDR2 (germline): LGHNA, YNFKEQ. The CDR3 here is CASSQKVASGGNEQFF.

This chain's CDR3 is CATMGGSYNEQFF. The chain is built from TRBV24-1 and TRBJ2-1; TCRdb's D gene call, TRBD2, goes unchecked for lack of DNA. This CDR3 has 13 residues. Germline CDR1 reads KGHDR; CDR2 reads SFDVKD.

The chain carries TRBV7-9 and TRBJ2-1; TCRdb gives TRBD1 as the D gene, but with no DNA this cannot be confirmed. This CDR3 spans 14 amino acids. Germline CDR1 and CDR2: SEHNR and FQNEAQ (reference sequence). This chain's CDR3 is CASSPEGAYNEQFF.

The genes are TRBV19 and TRBJ2-2; the TRBD2 assignment by TCRdb is unverifiable without DNA. The CDR3 covers 16 residues. Per germline, CDR1 LNHDA and CDR2 SQIVND (reference sequence). This CDR3 reads CASTLRGGFGTGELFF.

Judged by frequency, this clonotype is medium-sized. The chain employs TRBV12-5 and TRBJ1-2. This CDR3 is built from 17 residues. Germline loops: CDR1 LGHNT, CDR2 FRNRAP. This CDR3 reads CASGLVHDDFVRYGYTF.

The chain joins TRBV4-3 to TRBJ2-5; TCRdb reports TRBD2, a call that lacks DNA to check it against. CDR1 is LGHNA and CDR2 is YSLEER in the germline V gene. This CDR3 region has 16 residues. CDR3 amino acids: CASSLTLAGEGETQYF.

The chain employs TRBV7-3 and TRBJ2-7. The CDR3 is 15 amino acids. Germline V gene sequence: CDR1 SGHTA, CDR2 FQGTGA. This CDR3 reads CASSLIGDGSYEQYF.

This rearrangement joins TRBV6-2 or TRBV6-3 to TRBJ1-5; TCRdb reports TRBD1, a call that lacks DNA to check it against. The CDR3 length is 18 residues. Germline V gene sequence: CDR1 MNHEY, CDR2 SVGEGT. The CDR3 loop reads CASSKPGTGGEDNQPQHF.

The rearrangement uses TRBV6-2 or TRBV6-3 and TRBJ1-2; as DNA is missing, the TRBD1 call by TCRdb cannot be tested. There are 15 residues in the CDR3. Per germline, CDR1 MNHEY and CDR2 SVGEGT. CDR3 residues: CASNPLGDREFGYTF.

This chain joins TRBV24-1 and TRBJ2-7; TCRdb proposes TRBD1, but this gene call is untestable without DNA. Germline V gene lookup returns CDR1 KGHDR and CDR2 SFDVKD. The CDR3 totals 12 residues. The CDR3 loop reads CATSAPDGEQYF.

Considering frequency, this clonotype is medium-sized. The CDR3 protein is CASSYAGGDEQYF. V gene TRBV7-7 combines with J gene TRBJ2-7; TCRdb designates TRBD1, a call that cannot be tested without DNA. CDR3 length: 13 residues. The germline gives CDR1 SSHAT, CDR2 FNYEAQ (reference sequence). Drawing the rest from reference TRBV7-7 and TRBJ2-7, the complete variable domain is GAGVSQSPRYKVTKRGQDVTLRCDPISSHATLYWYQQALGQGPEFLTYFNYEAQPDKSGLPSDRFSAERPEGSISTLTIQRTEQRDSAMYRCASSYAGGDEQYFGPGTRLTVT.

This chain uses TRBV9 with TRBJ2-3. Germline V lookup: CDR1 SGDLS, CDR2 YYNGEE. This CDR3 is built from 14 residues. CDR3 sequence reads: CASSALFFADTQYF.

In terms of frequency, this clonotype is medium-sized. The genes are TRBV2 and TRBJ2-1; as DNA is missing, the TRBD1 call by TCRdb cannot be tested. CDR1 and CDR2 from the germline V gene are SNHLY and FYNNEI. This CDR3 has 18 amino acids. CDR3 sequence reads: CASSFDRDGANSYNEQFF.

This chain connects TRBV10-3 to TRBJ2-7. The CDR3 is 18 amino acids. From germline, CDR1 is ENHRY and CDR2 SYGVKD. CDR3 in amino acids: CAISEASPAPTISYEQYF.

The chain has TRBV4-1 and TRBJ2-7; no DNA is available, so the TRBD1 call from TCRdb remains unchecked. Germline V CDR1 and CDR2: MGHRA, YSYEKL. The CDR3 length is 14 residues. The CDR3 loop is CASSSGTGTYEQYF.

The V gene is TRBV7-2, the J gene TRBJ2-3; absent DNA, TCRdb's TRBD2 call cannot be checked. There are 15 residues in the CDR3. Germline assignment: CDR1 SGHTA and CDR2 FQGNSA. The CDR3 sequence is CASSFGGRGTDTQYF.